This T cell receptor beta chain originates from a study of graft-versus-host responses after intestinal transplantation. Profiled with immunoSEQ multiplex PCR; TCRdb holds only in-frame clones, not every one. The top ten clones hold about 0.34% of a sample with 85,000 to 90,000 clones, less than 95% of them seen once. This CDR3 has 13 residues. Trimming removed 5 bases at V and 1 base at J, with 8 bases between. Germline V gives CDR1 LGHNA, CDR2 YNFKEQ. Study-level points and caveats: Ileal or blood samples showed some GvH clones first, and such clones were also found in recipient marrow. Early post-transplant declines in HvG were associated with peak levels of circulating GvH clones.

With respect to this clone: The antigen is unknown.

The TCR comes from a human donor who was the organ donor for an intestinal transplant. The V and J genes are TRBV4-2 and TRBJ1-1; weak D call: TRBD1 (5 bases). Sample: unstimulated CD4+ T cells sorted from spleen or lymph node cells, taken before transplant. This CDR3 reads CASSARENTEAFF. CDR3 bases: TGTGCCAGCAGCGCCAGGGAGAACACTGAAGCTTTCTTT.